Shown below are 3 T cell receptor beta chains from a single sample sequenced in a study of cytomegalovirus exposure and HLA in healthy donors. The PCR employed 60 Vbeta primers together with 13 Jbeta primers. Sequenced by immunoSEQ multiplex PCR; TCRdb stores in-frame clones only, minus some. The top ten clones hold under 14% of a sample with around 120,000 clones, 65% to 75% of them seen once. Material: PBMCs. The receptors were gathered from a woman aged 45-65 years in good health and CMV-seropositive.

With regard to this clone: This specimen includes other DNA sequences encoding the same CDR3. This chain joins TRBV28 and TRBJ2-5; D perhaps matches TRBD2 (6 bases). CDR1 is MDHEN and CDR2 is SYDVKM in the germline V gene. The ends were cut back, 10 bases at V and 1 base at J, with 19 bases in the middle. CDR3 length: 15 amino acids. In DNA, the CDR3 is TGTGCCACCGTTGGGGGGATGTTTGCCCAAGAGACCCAGTACTTC. Translating it yields CATVGGMFAQETQYF.

V is TRBV18 and J is TRBJ2-3; D possibly corresponds to TRBD1 (6 bases). The germline CDR1 and CDR2 sequences are KGHSH and LQKENI. V lost 4 bases, J lost 1 base, and 9 bases lay in between. This CDR3 is 14 amino acids long. Here the CDR3 reads CASSRDTRTDTQYF. The CDR3 region has the DNA TGTGCCAGCTCACGGGACACACGCACAGATACGCAGTATTTT.

The rearrangement uses TRBV11-2 and TRBJ2-4; 7 bases are a match to TRBD1. The ends lost 5 bases at V and 7 bases at J; junction bases unmatched: 11. There are 15 residues in the CDR3. Looked up from germline, CDR1 is SGHAT and CDR2 is FQNNGV. The DNA for the CDR3 is TGTGCCAGCAGCCCCTTGACAGGGCTGGTGAACATTCAGTACTTC. Its protein product is CASSPLTGLVNIQYF.